This T cell receptor (beta chain) was found in a study of OX40 agonist ivuxolimab in advanced cancers. Only in-frame clones appear in the TCRdb table, and some are missing; sequencing was by immunoSEQ multiplex PCR. This sample has about 15,000 clones, with over 80% found just once. This CDR3 contains 14 residues. V shed 7 bases and J 8 bases; nucleotides not matched to a gene: 10. Germline CDR1 SEHNR, CDR2 FQNEAQ (reference sequence). This clonotype originated in an adult with an advanced solid tumor such as melanoma, head and neck, liver or kidney cancer. The chain is built from TRBV7-9 and TRBJ1-4; 7 bases agree with TRBD1. The sample was CD4+ or CD8+ T cells sorted from blood, taken in a trial of the OX40 agonist ivuxolimab. The CDR3 region is CASTSEGADEKLFF. As DNA, the CDR3 is TGTGCCAGCACTTCTGAGGGGGCGGACGAAAAACTGTTTTTT.